Listed here are 20 T cell receptor beta chains from one sample, sequenced in a study of blood T cells in healthy people across ages. Next came a second PCR, run for about 7 to 12 cycles, which used a sample-barcoded 5' primer along with a J-beta primer mix. From the 5' RACE reads, TCRdb called clonotypes with MiXCR, one entry per CDR3 protein. The table lists approximately 1,000,000 distinct CDR3 sequences, 45% of them singletons. Specimen: blood. These receptors were collected from an older woman in good health.

The chain has TRBV15 and TRBJ2-2; 8 bases map to TRBD1. Trimming at V came to 5 bases and at J to 6 bases, leaving 11 bases not matched to a gene. Looked up from germline, CDR1 is LNHNV and CDR2 is YYDKDF (reference sequence). This CDR3 spans 16 amino acids. The CDR3 here is CATSGSTGVGAGELFF. CDR3 nucleotide sequence: TGTGCCACCAGCGGGTCGACAGGGGTCGGTGCCGGGGAGCTGTTTTTT.

This clonotype was picked up many times. The V and J genes are TRBV7-2 and TRBJ2-1; D ambiguous. V dropped 4 bases and J dropped 7 bases, with 17 bases sitting between them. CDR1 and CDR2 from the germline V gene are SGHTA and FQGNSA. CDR3 length equals 15 residues. CDR3 coding DNA: TGTGCCAGCAGCTCGGCCGCGCTAGTTTCTAATGAGCAGTTCTTC. It is translated as CASSSAALVSNEQFF.

Worth noting for this clonotype: An end of the junction differs from the germline gene, which may be a read error. The V and J genes are TRBV5-1 and TRBJ2-7, with 10 bases fitting TRBD2. Germline CDR1 is SGHRS and CDR2 is YFSETQ. The CDR3 loop spans 15 amino acids. The CDR3 here is CASSRLAGEGYEQYF. The CDR3 DNA is TGTGCCAGCAGTCGGCTAGCGGGAGAAGGCTACGAGCAGTACTTC.

This clonotype was counted a few times. V gene TRBV5-1 combines with J gene TRBJ1-2, with D maybe TRBD1 (6 bases). The CDR3 contains 14 residues. CDR1 is SGHRS and CDR2 is YFSETQ in the germline V gene. V gave up 3 bases and J gave up 2 bases, with 11 bases separating them. CDR3 sequence: CASSYETGNYGYTF. CDR3 DNA sequence: TGCGCCAGCAGCTACGAGACAGGAAACTATGGCTACACCTTC.

J is TRBJ2-1 and V is TRBV7-9; D might be TRBD2 (5 bases). The V end was cut by 8 bases, the J end by 6 bases, with 11 bases between. The length of the CDR3 is 12 residues. Germline V gene lookup returns CDR1 SEHNR and CDR2 FQNEAQ (reference sequence). In DNA, the CDR3 is TGTGCCAGCGAGTCCAGCGGCAATGAGCAGTTCTTC. It is translated as CASESSGNEQFF.

The genes are TRBV7-9 and TRBJ2-3, with a possible D match to TRBD1 (6 bases). V was shortened by 2 bases and J by 3 bases, with 15 bases between the two germline ends. Germline CDR1 SEHNR, CDR2 FQNEAQ (reference sequence). The CDR3 has 16 residues. CDR3 amino acids: CASSLPRGLGTDTQYF. As DNA, the CDR3 is TGTGCCAGCAGCTTACCCAGGGGCCTTGGGACAGATACGCAGTATTTT.

This chain uses TRBV29-1 with TRBJ2-1, with TRBD2 matching over 9 bases. V lost 6 bases to trimming and J lost 8 bases; unmatched junction nucleotides: 14. Germline V CDR1 and CDR2: SQVTM, ANQGSEA. This CDR3 is built from 15 residues. The CDR3 sequence: CSVAPGLAQGYEQFF. The CDR3 DNA reads as TGCAGCGTCGCACCGGGACTAGCACAGGGGTATGAGCAGTTCTTC.

This clonotype was seen a few times. Being one base from a much bigger clone, this may be a read error. The chain couples TRBV29-1 to TRBJ2-6; a weak D match, TRBD2 (5 bases). Trimming cost V 4 bases and J 0 bases, with 10 bases left between them. The CDR3 length is 15 residues. Looked up from germline, CDR1 is SQVTM and CDR2 is ANQGSEA. The chain's CDR3 is CSVGERSSGANVLTF. The CDR3, as DNA: TGCAGCGTTGGGGAGCGGAGCTCTGGGGCCAACGTCCTGACTTTC.

The rearrangement uses TRBV27 and TRBJ1-6; 9 bases are a match to TRBD1. CDR1 and CDR2 from the germline V gene are MNHEY and SMNVEV (reference sequence). The CDR3 sequence is 16 residues long. Trimming cost V 7 bases and J 7 bases; bases outside gene matches: 11. The CDR3 sequence: CASNHPKQGANSPLHF. CDR3 DNA sequence: TGTGCCAGCAATCATCCCAAACAGGGGGCCAATTCACCCCTCCACTTT.

This sequence joins TRBV15 and TRBJ1-5, with no clear D. This CDR3 is built from 16 residues. The V end was cut by 1 base, the J end by 3 bases, with 13 bases between. The V gene's germline CDR1 is LNHNV and CDR2 YYDKDF (reference sequence). The CDR3 region has the DNA TGTGCCACCAGCAGAGGTTCCAGGTCCATCAATCAGCCCCAGCATTTT. Translation gives CATSRGSRSINQPQHF.

The rearrangement links TRBV28 to TRBJ1-1; 8 bases match TRBD1. V lost 6 bases and J lost 6; bases outside the gene matches: 9. The CDR3 is made up of 14 amino acids. Germline CDR1 MDHEN, CDR2 SYDVKM. The CDR3: CASSLQGVVAEAFF. The CDR3 nucleotides are TGTGCCAGCAGCCTACAGGGGGTTGTTGCTGAAGCTTTCTTT.

This rearrangement joins TRBV9 to TRBJ2-7; the D gene is possibly TRBD2 (6 bases). The ends were cut back, 3 bases at V and 3 bases at J, with 13 bases in the middle. The CDR3 covers 14 residues. Germline loops: CDR1 SGDLS, CDR2 YYNGEE. The CDR3 sequence: CASSAQPGDYEQYF. The CDR3 DNA follows: TGTGCCAGCAGCGCCCAACCGGGGGACTACGAGCAGTACTTC.

J is TRBJ2-1 and V is TRBV7-3; D is uncertain. The germline V gene has CDR1 SGHTA and CDR2 FQGTGA. There are 15 residues in the CDR3. V was trimmed by 4 bases and J by 6 bases, leaving 16 bases between them. Written as DNA, the CDR3 is TGTGCCAGCAGCTCACCTGGGTCCAGCAGCAATGAGCAGTTCTTC. Translated, it gives CASSSPGSSSNEQFF.

The sample holds a few counts of this clonotype. The CDR3 sequence: CASSVSGQGENIQYF. The CDR3 region has the DNA TGTGCCAGCAGCGTATCCGGACAGGGGGAAAACATTCAGTACTTC. This chain links TRBV9 with TRBJ2-4; TRBD1 matches at 10 bases. With V trimmed by 1 base and J by 5 bases, 3 bases remained unmatched. This CDR3 is 15 amino acids long. Germline CDR1 SGDLS, CDR2 YYNGEE. The variable domain in full, with the rest retrieved from reference TRBV9 and TRBJ2-4, is DSGVTQTPKHLITATGQRVTLRCSPRSGDLSVYWYQQSLDQGLQFLIQYYNGEERAKGNILERFSAQQFPDLHSELNLSSLELGDSALYFCASSVSGQGENIQYFGAGTRLSVL.

This rearrangement joins TRBV25-1 to TRBJ1-1; 7 nucleotides align to TRBD1. V lost 7 bases and J lost 1; bases outside the gene matches: 6. The CDR3 is made up of 14 amino acids. Per germline, CDR1 MGHDK and CDR2 SYGVNS. The CDR3, as DNA: TGTGCCAGCACCGAGACAGGGAAGAACACTGAAGCTTTCTTT. Protein sequence: CASTETGKNTEAFF. Combining the CDR3 with reference TRBV25-1 and TRBJ1-1 gives the whole variable domain EADIYQTPRYLVIGTGKKITLECSQTMGHDKMYWYQQDPGMELHLIHYSYGVNSTEKGDLSSESTVSRIRTEHFPLTLESARPSHTSQYLCASTETGKNTEAFFGQGTRLTVV.

This clonotype has just one count. The CDR3 spells CASSIREGLGEQYF. CDR3 coding DNA: TGTGCCAGTAGTATACGGGAGGGCCTTGGTGAGCAGTACTTC. This rearrangement joins TRBV19 to TRBJ2-7; 8 bases fit TRBD2. The junction had 7 bases not matched to a gene; V was cut back by 2 bases and J by 7 bases. Per the germline V gene, CDR1 is LNHDA and CDR2 is SQIVND (reference sequence). There are 14 residues in the CDR3.

The table lists this clonotype with a few counts. This sequence joins TRBV24-1 and TRBJ2-3; TRBD1 matches at 7 bases. This CDR3 is built from 14 residues. Trimming at V came to 7 bases and at J to 4 bases, leaving 7 bases not matched to a gene. Per the germline V gene, CDR1 is KGHDR and CDR2 is SFDVKD. The CDR3 DNA reads TGTGCCACCAGGGAGACAGGGATGTCAGATACGCAGTATTTT. This translates into CATRETGMSDTQYF.

This clonotype was observed a few times. The chain is built from TRBV6-2 or TRBV6-3 and TRBJ2-1, with TRBD2 matching 9 bases. The V gene end was trimmed by 2 bases and the J gene end by 4 bases; junction bases not matched to a gene: 6. The germline gives CDR1 MNHEY, CDR2 SVGEGT. The CDR3 runs 16 residues. The CDR3 protein is CASSYTLAGTYNEQFF. The DNA for the CDR3 is TGTGCCAGCAGTTACACTCTAGCGGGAACTTACAATGAGCAGTTCTTC.

This clonotype was counted ten times or more. This CDR3 is CSARSTFPISNTEAFF. CDR3 in DNA: TGCAGTGCTAGGTCTACCTTTCCGATTTCGAACACTGAAGCTTTCTTT. The chain employs TRBV20-1 and TRBJ1-1; D not certain. With 3 bases removed from V and 1 base from J, the gap between germline ends came to 18 bases. The CDR3 runs 16 residues. CDR1 is DFQATT, CDR2 SNEGSKA, per germline (reference sequence).

This clonotype appeared a few times. In nucleotides, the CDR3 is TGCAGCGTCAGGGGGGGCACTTACAATGAGCAGTTCTTC. It specifies CSVRGGTYNEQFF. This sequence joins TRBV29-1 and TRBJ2-1; D possibly matches TRBD1 or TRBD2 (7 bases each). This CDR3 has 13 amino acids. Germline V gene sequence: CDR1 SQVTM, CDR2 ANQGSEA. The V and J ends lost 6 bases and 4 bases respectively, with 13 bases between them.